This T cell receptor (beta chain) derives from a study of beta chain features in type 1 diabetes. Study-level points and caveats: The study found moderately but significantly shorter TCRB CDR3s in all four CD4+ subsets of Type 1 diabetes patients.

The CDR3 contains 18 residues. CDR1 is SEHNR, CDR2 FQNEAQ, per germline (reference sequence). V gave up 0 bases and J gave up 0 bases; unmatched junction bases: 5. This clone has a handful of counts. Its antigen is as yet unknown. Using CD45RO/CCR7/CD25/CD127/CD95/CD27, CD4+ naive, central memory, regulatory and stem cell-like memory cells were sorted. Every bit of the isolated RNA underwent reverse transcription, so sequencing read expressed TCRB transcripts. The protocol was immunoSEQ multiplex PCR, while the TCRdb copy is restricted to in-frame clones and leaves out a portion. In the table there are around 130,000 clones, about 16% of which are singletons.

The V call is TRBV7-9, the J call TRBJ2-6; 7 bases fit TRBD1. The receptor's source is a man aged 25 to 45 with type 1 diabetes. Sequencing was performed on central memory CD4+ T cells from blood. CDR3 in DNA: TGTGCCAGCAGCTTAGCGACAGGGCGGAGCTCTGGGGCCAACGTCCTGACTTTC. The encoded protein is CASSLATGRSSGANVLTF.